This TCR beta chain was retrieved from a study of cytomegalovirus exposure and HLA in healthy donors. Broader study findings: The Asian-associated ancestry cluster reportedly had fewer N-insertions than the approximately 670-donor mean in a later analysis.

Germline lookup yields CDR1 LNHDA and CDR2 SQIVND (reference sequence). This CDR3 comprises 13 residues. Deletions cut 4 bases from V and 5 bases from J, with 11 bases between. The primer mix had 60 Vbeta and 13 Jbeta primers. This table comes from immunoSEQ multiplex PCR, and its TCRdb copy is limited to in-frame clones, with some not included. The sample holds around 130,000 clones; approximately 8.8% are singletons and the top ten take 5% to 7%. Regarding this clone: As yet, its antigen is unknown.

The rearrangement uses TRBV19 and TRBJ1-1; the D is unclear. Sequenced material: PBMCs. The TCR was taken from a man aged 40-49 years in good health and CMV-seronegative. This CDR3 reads CASSRAHDTEAFF. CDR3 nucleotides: TGTGCCAGTAGTAGGGCACATGATACTGAAGCTTTCTTT.